These 21 T cell receptor beta chains were all obtained from the same sample, sequenced in a study of shared clonotypes between healthy human individuals. Measured with immunoSEQ multiplex PCR; TCRdb has only the in-frame clones, and not every one. The sample records 1,400,000 or so clones, 98% to 99% being singletons. Material for sequencing was naive CD4+ T cells sorted from blood. The subset was: CD45RA+ positively selected. Receptors originate from a man younger than 45 in good health.

This chain uses TRBV6-5 with TRBJ2-3; D possibly matches TRBD1 or TRBD2 (5 bases each). V was cut by 4 bases and J by 0 bases, with 11 bases left in between. The V gene's germline CDR1 is MNHEY and CDR2 SVGAGI. The CDR3 is made up of 15 amino acids. In nucleotides, the CDR3 is TGTGCCAGCAGTTGGGACCGGGCAAGCACAGATACGCAGTATTTT. Translation: CASSWDRASTDTQYF.

This chain uses TRBV5-8 with TRBJ2-1; D unresolved. Trimming left V 2 bases short and J 9 bases short, with 21 bases between. The CDR3 sequence is 16 residues long. From germline, CDR1 is SGHTS and CDR2 YDEGEE. The CDR3 region is CASSFLATLPNGEQFF. The CDR3 DNA follows: TGTGCCAGCAGCTTCCTCGCGACTCTCCCAAATGGTGAGCAGTTCTTC.

This rearrangement joins TRBV5-1 to TRBJ2-3, with 13 bases identical to TRBD2. V gave up 4 bases and J gave up 4 bases; unmatched junction bases: 6. Per germline, CDR1 SGHRS and CDR2 YFSETQ. The CDR3 contains 16 residues. CDR3 nucleotides: TGCGCCAGCAGCCGAGGGACTAGCGGGAATCCAGATACGCAGTATTTT. Its translation: CASSRGTSGNPDTQYF.

Note on this clone: The same CDR3 arises from other DNA sequences in this sample as well. The chain joins TRBV5-4 to TRBJ2-7; 8 bases are shared with TRBD1. The V and J ends lost 4 bases and 1 base, in that order; junction bases with no gene match: 1. The CDR3 length is 13 residues. Looked up from germline, CDR1 is SGHNT and CDR2 is YYREEE (reference sequence). The CDR3 DNA is TGTGCCAGCAGCAGGACAGGGTCCTACGAGCAGTACTTC. Its translation: CASSRTGSYEQYF.

The J gene is TRBJ1-1, the V gene TRBV2; the D is unclear. Trimming cost V 7 bases and J 5 bases, with 11 bases left between them. Looked up from germline, CDR1 is SNHLY and CDR2 is FYNNEI. CDR3 length: 12 residues. DNA for the CDR3: TGTGCCAGCAACATGCCCGGGACTGAAGCTTTCTTT. Amino acid sequence: CASNMPGTEAFF.

The chain joins TRBV28 to TRBJ2-7; TRBD2 might be the D (5 bases). This CDR3 is built from 14 residues. Trimming removed 5 bases at V and 3 bases at J, with 14 bases between. The germline V gene has CDR1 MDHEN and CDR2 SYDVKM. CDR3 nucleotide sequence: TGTGCCAGCAGTAATCATGGCACTAGCTACGAGCAGTACTTC. Its protein is CASSNHGTSYEQYF.

J is TRBJ2-5 and V is TRBV7-9, with D hard to call. The J call is uncertain, as TRBJ2-7 better fits the DNA end. Germline CDR1 reads SEHNR; CDR2 reads FQNEAQ (reference sequence). This CDR3 comprises 11 residues. The CDR3 DNA follows: TGTGCCAGCAGCTCCGGCAACGAGCAGTACTTC. Protein: CASSSGNEQYF.

The chain combines TRBV7-2 with TRBJ2-5, with 7 bases that match TRBD2. The CDR3 is 12 amino acids. V lost 8 bases, J lost 4 bases, and 4 bases stayed unmatched. Germline V gene sequence: CDR1 SGHTA, CDR2 FQGNSA. The CDR3 is CASGREGETQYF. In nucleotides, the CDR3 is TGTGCCAGCGGCAGGGAGGGAGAGACCCAGTACTTC.

The rearrangement links TRBV19 to TRBJ1-5; 7 bases fit TRBD1. The V and J ends lost 5 bases and 6 bases, in that order; junction bases with no gene match: 7. The CDR3 has 14 residues. Germline assignment: CDR1 LNHDA and CDR2 SQIVND (reference sequence). The CDR3 region has the DNA TGTGCCAGTAGTTCGACAGGGCGGACTCAGCCCCAGCATTTT. It yields the protein CASSSTGRTQPQHF. Supplemented by reference TRBV19 and TRBJ1-5, the full variable domain reads DGGITQSPKYLFRKEGQNVTLSCEQNLNHDAMYWYRQDPGQGLRLIYYSQIVNDFQKGDIAEGYSVSREKKESFPLTVTSAQKNPTAFYLCASSSTGRTQPQHFGDGTRLSIL.

The J gene is TRBJ2-4, the V gene TRBV19; D gene ambiguous. Germline V lookup: CDR1 LNHDA, CDR2 SQIVND (reference sequence). Trimming took off 9 bases at V and 0 bases at J, with 21 bases between the two ends. This CDR3 has 17 residues. The CDR3, as DNA: TGTGCCAGCATCGATCTTACGGACCATAAAGCCAAAAACATTCAGTACTTC. It is translated as CASIDLTDHKAKNIQYF.

Concerning this clone itself: Other DNA sequences in the same sample also yield this CDR3. The chain is built from TRBV18 and TRBJ2-6, with 9 bases fitting TRBD1. Per germline, CDR1 KGHSH and CDR2 LQKENI. After removal of 6 bases from V and 4 bases from J, the junction contained 7 bases not matched to a gene. The CDR3 length is 16 residues. The CDR3 sequence: CASSPTGGAGANVLTF. In nucleotides, the CDR3 is TGTGCCAGCTCGCCTACAGGGGGCGCAGGGGCCAACGTCCTGACTTTC.

This clone came up once. The J gene is TRBJ1-5, the V gene TRBV5-8, with D possibly matching TRBD1 (5 bases). Trimming took 2 bases from V and 7 from J, leaving 16 bases between them. Germline V gives CDR1 SGHTS, CDR2 YDEGEE. The CDR3 is 15 amino acids. The CDR3 coding sequence is TGTGCCAGCAGCTTATCTCCCAGGGAAAGGCAGCCCCAGCATTTT. The encoded protein is CASSLSPRERQPQHF.

In regard to this clone: This sample includes further DNA sequences coding for the same CDR3. The gene calls are TRBV29-1 and TRBJ2-7; D remains unclear. V lost 6 bases and J 1 base, leaving 10 bases between the germline ends. The CDR3 spans 12 residues. Germline CDR1 reads SQVTM; CDR2 reads ANQGSEA. CDR3 residues: CSVADGSYEQYF. For the CDR3, the DNA is TGCAGCGTCGCCGACGGTTCCTACGAGCAGTACTTC.

The chain carries TRBV7-3 and TRBJ2-1; 9 bases are a match to TRBD1. This CDR3 is 13 amino acids long. Germline CDR1 and CDR2: SGHTA and FQGTGA. The trim removed 3 bases at V and 9 bases at J, leaving 3 bases unmatched. Here the CDR3 DNA reads TGTGCCAGCAGCTTGGGACAGGGTATTGAGCAGTTCTTC. It codes for CASSLGQGIEQFF.

This clone occurred once. V usage is TRBV7-8 and J usage is TRBJ2-7; 9 bases align to TRBD2. CDR1 is SGHVS, CDR2 FQNEAQ, per germline. Unmatched junction bases numbered 24, after V lost 3 bases and J lost 3 bases. CDR3 length: 21 residues. The CDR3 sequence: CASSFRPVNRAGGSRDYEQYF. The CDR3 DNA reads as TGTGCCAGCAGCTTCCGGCCCGTCAATCGGGCGGGAGGGTCCCGGGACTACGAGCAGTACTTC.

V usage is TRBV15 and J usage is TRBJ2-1; possibly TRBD1 or TRBD2 for D (6 bases each). This CDR3 has 15 residues. Germline V gene sequence: CDR1 LNHNV, CDR2 YYDKDF (reference sequence). V was clipped by 1 base and J by 9 bases, with 16 bases between them. In DNA form, the CDR3 reads TGTGCCACCAGCAGAGGGGGGCAGACTAGTGGTGAGCAGTTCTTC. Translating gives CATSRGGQTSGEQFF.

The chain couples TRBV18 to TRBJ2-2, with no clear D. Deletions cut 1 base from V and 2 bases from J, with 8 bases between. Germline-derived CDR1 and CDR2 are KGHSH and LQKENI. This CDR3 spans 15 amino acids. The DNA of the CDR3 is TGTGCCAGCTCACCACTGTACTCAAACACCGGGGAGCTGTTTTTT. Translating gives CASSPLYSNTGELFF.

The CDR3 is CASSLPTGRGKTQYF. CDR3 bases: TGTGCCAGTAGCCTACCTACAGGGAGAGGGAAGACCCAGTACTTC. The J gene is TRBJ2-5, the V gene TRBV19; D is perhaps TRBD1 (6 bases). The germline V and J ends were trimmed by 6 bases and 6 bases, with 20 bases remaining between them. From germline, CDR1 is LNHDA and CDR2 SQIVND (reference sequence). This CDR3 has 15 amino acids.

The chain combines TRBV5-1 with TRBJ2-3, with TRBD1 as a possible D gene (6 bases). The CDR3 is made up of 15 amino acids. Per germline, CDR1 SGHRS and CDR2 YFSETQ. V was cut by 3 bases and J by 0 bases, with 11 bases left in between. This chain's CDR3 is CASSSGQISTDTQYF. In DNA, the CDR3 is TGCGCCAGCAGCTCAGGACAGATCAGCACAGATACGCAGTATTTT.

As DNA, the CDR3 is TGCAGCGTTGCCGGGGACAGGGGGTTCAATCAGCCCCAGCATTTT. This translates into CSVAGDRGFNQPQHF. The chain employs TRBV29-1 and TRBJ1-5; TRBD1 aligns across 11 bases. V lost 4 bases and J lost 3; bases outside the gene matches: 5. Germline V CDR1 and CDR2: SQVTM, ANQGSEA. The CDR3 sequence is 15 residues long.

The chain uses TRBV7-9 and TRBJ2-7; D gene ambiguous. Germline V gene sequence: CDR1 SEHNR, CDR2 FQNEAQ (reference sequence). The CDR3 covers 13 residues. V shed 4 bases and J shed 9 bases, with 16 bases lying between them. In DNA form, the CDR3 reads TGTGCCAGCAGCTGGCATGGGTCATCCGGGCAGTACTTC. Protein: CASSWHGSSGQYF.